This T cell receptor beta chain was observed in a study of T cell changes during pregnancy in multiple sclerosis. Some clones are missing from TCRdb's copy, which holds only in-frame ones; the method was immunoSEQ multiplex PCR. The sample lists about 40,000 clones; 75% to 90% were seen once. V lost 4 bases and J lost 1; bases outside the gene matches: 5. The CDR3 runs to 16 residues. Per the germline V gene, CDR1 is MGHRA and CDR2 is YSYEKL. The rearrangement joins TRBV4-1 to TRBJ1-3, with 9 bases aligning to TRBD1. The receptor's source is a female donor in good health, enrolled as a control in a pregnancy study. The starting material was peripheral blood, obtained in the first trimester of pregnancy. DNA for the CDR3: TGCGCCAGCAGCCGCCGGGACAGGGTTTCTGGAAACACCATATATTTT. This encodes CASSRRDRVSGNTIYF.